This T cell receptor beta chain derives from a study of shared clonotypes between healthy human individuals. Broader study findings: Lower generation probabilities were found for non-shared clonotypes than for those shared by all four donors.

Here immunoSEQ multiplex PCR was the method, and the copy in TCRdb shows in-frame clones only, minus some. Among some 2.3 million clones listed, more than 80% were seen once. As regards this clone: Its target is unknown.

The sequenced sample consisted of naive CD4+ T cells from PBMCs. Subset reported: CD45RA+ positively selected. This clonotype originated in a man younger than 35 in good health. Some clones in this sample may be carry-over from other donors' samples.

CDR3 bases: TGCGCCAGCGGAGCGACAGGGATGAACTATGGCTACACCTTC. Its translation is CASGATGMNYGYTF. The genes are TRBV5-1 and TRBJ1-2; TRBD1 aligns across 7 bases. Germline V gene sequence: CDR1 SGHRS, CDR2 YFSETQ. V trimming: 7 bases; J trimming: 2 bases; junction bases outside the gene matches: 8. This CDR3 spans 14 amino acids.